The present T cell receptor beta chain was sequenced within a study of T cell changes during pregnancy in multiple sclerosis. The data were produced by immunoSEQ multiplex PCR, yet TCRdb's version contains in-frame clones alone and is incomplete. The sample contains about 23,000 clones, approximately 86% of which appear only once. This CDR3 region has 16 residues. Per germline, CDR1 MGHRA and CDR2 YSYEKL. Trimming cost V 1 base and J 7 bases, with 16 bases left between them. This clone was seen only once. This receptor was identified in a female donor in good health, enrolled as a control in a pregnancy study. Sequenced material: CD4+ T cells from peripheral blood mononuclear cells, taken in the first trimester of pregnancy. The chain is built from TRBV4-1 and TRBJ1-4, with a tentative D call TRBD1 (6 bases). CDR3 DNA: TGCGCCAGCAGCCAAGTTTCGTGGACAGTCGGTGAAAAACTGTTTTTT. It encodes CASSQVSWTVGEKLFF.